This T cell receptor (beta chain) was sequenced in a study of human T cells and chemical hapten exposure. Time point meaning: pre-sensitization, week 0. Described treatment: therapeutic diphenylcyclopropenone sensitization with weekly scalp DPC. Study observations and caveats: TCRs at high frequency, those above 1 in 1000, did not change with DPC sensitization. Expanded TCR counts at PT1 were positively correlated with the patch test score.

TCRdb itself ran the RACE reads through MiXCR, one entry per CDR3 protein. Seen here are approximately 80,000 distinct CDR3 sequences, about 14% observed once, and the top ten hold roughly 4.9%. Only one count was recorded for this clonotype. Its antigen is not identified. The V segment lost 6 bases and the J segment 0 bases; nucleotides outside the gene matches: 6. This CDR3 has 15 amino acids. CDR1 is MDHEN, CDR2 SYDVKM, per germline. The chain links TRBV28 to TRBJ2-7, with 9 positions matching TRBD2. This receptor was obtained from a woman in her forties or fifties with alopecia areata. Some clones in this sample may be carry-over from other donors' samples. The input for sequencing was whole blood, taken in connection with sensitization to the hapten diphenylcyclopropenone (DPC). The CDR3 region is CASRGASGISYEQYF. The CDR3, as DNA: TGTGCCAGCAGAGGAGCTAGCGGGATCTCCTACGAGCAGTACTTC.